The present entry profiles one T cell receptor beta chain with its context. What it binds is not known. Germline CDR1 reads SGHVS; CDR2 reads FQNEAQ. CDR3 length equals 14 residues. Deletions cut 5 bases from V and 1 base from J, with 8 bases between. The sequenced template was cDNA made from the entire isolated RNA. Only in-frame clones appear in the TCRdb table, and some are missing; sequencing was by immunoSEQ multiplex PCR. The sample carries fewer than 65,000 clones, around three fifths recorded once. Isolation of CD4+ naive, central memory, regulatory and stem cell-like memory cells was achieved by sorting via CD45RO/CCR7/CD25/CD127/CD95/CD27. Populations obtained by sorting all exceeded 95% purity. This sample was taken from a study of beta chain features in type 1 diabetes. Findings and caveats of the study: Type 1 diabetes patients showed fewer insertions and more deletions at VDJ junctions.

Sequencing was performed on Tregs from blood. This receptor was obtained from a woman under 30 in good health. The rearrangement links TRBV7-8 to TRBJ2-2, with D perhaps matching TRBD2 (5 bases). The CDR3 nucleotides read TGTGCCAGCAGCCCGGACTGGAACACCGGGGAGCTGTTTTTT. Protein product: CASSPDWNTGELFF.